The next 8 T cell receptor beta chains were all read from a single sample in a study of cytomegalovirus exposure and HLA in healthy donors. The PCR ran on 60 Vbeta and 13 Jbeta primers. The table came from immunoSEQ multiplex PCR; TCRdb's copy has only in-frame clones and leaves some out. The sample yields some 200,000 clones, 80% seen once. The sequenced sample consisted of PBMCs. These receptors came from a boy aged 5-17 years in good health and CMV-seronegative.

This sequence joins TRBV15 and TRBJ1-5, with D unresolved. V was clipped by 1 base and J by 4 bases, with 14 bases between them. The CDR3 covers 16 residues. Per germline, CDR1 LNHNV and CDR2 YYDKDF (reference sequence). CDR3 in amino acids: CATSRANGRGNQPQHF. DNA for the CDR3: TGTGCCACCAGCAGAGCTAACGGGCGCGGGAATCAGCCCCAGCATTTT.

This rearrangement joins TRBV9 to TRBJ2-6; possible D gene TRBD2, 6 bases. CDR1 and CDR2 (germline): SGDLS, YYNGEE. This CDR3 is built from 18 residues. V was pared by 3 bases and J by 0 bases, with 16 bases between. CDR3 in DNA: TGTGCCAGCAGCGCCCGAGCTAGCGCCTACTCTGGGGCCAACGTCCTGACTTTC. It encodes CASSARASAYSGANVLTF. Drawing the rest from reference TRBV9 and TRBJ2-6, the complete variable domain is DSGVTQTPKHLITATGQRVTLRCSPRSGDLSVYWYQQSLDQGLQFLIQYYNGEERAKGNILERFSAQQFPDLHSELNLSSLELGDSALYFCASSARASAYSGANVLTFGAGSRLTVL.

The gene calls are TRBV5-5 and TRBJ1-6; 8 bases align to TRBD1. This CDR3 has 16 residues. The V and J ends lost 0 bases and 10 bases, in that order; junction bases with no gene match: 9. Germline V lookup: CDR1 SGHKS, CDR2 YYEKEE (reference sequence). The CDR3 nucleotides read TGTGCCAGCAGCTTGGGATCATCAGGGGGCCGGTCACCCCTCCACTTT. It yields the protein CASSLGSSGGRSPLHF.

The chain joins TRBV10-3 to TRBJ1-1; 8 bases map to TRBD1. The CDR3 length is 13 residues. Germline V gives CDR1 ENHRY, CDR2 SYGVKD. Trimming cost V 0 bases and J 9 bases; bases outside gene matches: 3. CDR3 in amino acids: CAISESGDRKAFF. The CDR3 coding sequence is TGTGCCATCAGTGAGTCGGGGGACAGGAAAGCTTTCTTT.

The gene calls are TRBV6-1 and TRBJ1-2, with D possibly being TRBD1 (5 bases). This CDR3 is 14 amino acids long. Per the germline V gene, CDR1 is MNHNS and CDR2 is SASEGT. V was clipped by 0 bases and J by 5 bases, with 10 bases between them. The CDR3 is CASSEARGRYGYTF. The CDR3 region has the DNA TGTGCCAGCAGTGAAGCGCGGGGGAGGTATGGCTACACCTTC.

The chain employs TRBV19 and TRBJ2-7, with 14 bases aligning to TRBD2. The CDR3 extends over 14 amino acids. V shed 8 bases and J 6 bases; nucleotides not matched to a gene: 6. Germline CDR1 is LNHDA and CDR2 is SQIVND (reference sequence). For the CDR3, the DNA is TGTGCCAGTGGAGGGACTAGCGGGAGTTCCGAGCAGTACTTC. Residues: CASGGTSGSSEQYF.

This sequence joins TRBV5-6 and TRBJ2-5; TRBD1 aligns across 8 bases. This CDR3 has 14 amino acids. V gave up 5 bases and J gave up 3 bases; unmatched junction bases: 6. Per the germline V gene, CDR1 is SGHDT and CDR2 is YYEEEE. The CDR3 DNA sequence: TGTGCCAGCAGTGGACAGGGACGGGAAGAGACCCAGTACTTC. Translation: CASSGQGREETQYF.

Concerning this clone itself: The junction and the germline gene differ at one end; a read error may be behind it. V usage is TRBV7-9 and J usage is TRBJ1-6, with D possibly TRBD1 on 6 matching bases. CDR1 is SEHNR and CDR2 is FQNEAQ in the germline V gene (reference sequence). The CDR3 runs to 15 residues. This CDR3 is CSSSMDSHNNSPLHF. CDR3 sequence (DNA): TGTTCCAGCAGTATGGACAGTCATAATAATTCACCCCTCCACTTT.